A few counts support the clone carrying this TCR beta chain. Its matching antigen is unknown. Measured with immunoSEQ multiplex PCR; TCRdb has only the in-frame clones, and not every one. The table shows fewer than 150,000 clones, with 93% occurring only once. The CDR3 is 12 residues long. V was trimmed by 3 bases and J by 3 bases, leaving 5 bases between them. CDR1 is MNHNS and CDR2 is SASEGT in the germline V gene. This sample was included in a study of T cell responses to AZD1222 COVID-19 vaccine. Study as a whole: Recipients boosted at about 4 weeks or about 12 weeks are pooled. Whole-study results and caveats: Only 5 or 6 AZD1222 recipients were seropositive at baseline. In all cases, repertoires were sampled only after the peak T cell response. A mostly white British donor set with more females was recruited, and clonal diversity was possibly underestimated.

This receptor was obtained from an adult in good health. Sequences were derived from peripheral blood, sampled on day 0 of AZD1222 vaccination. The chain couples TRBV6-1 to TRBJ1-2; D ambiguous. The CDR3 spells CASSDRYYGYTF. CDR3 coding DNA: TGTGCCAGCAGTGATCGGTACTATGGCTACACCTTC.